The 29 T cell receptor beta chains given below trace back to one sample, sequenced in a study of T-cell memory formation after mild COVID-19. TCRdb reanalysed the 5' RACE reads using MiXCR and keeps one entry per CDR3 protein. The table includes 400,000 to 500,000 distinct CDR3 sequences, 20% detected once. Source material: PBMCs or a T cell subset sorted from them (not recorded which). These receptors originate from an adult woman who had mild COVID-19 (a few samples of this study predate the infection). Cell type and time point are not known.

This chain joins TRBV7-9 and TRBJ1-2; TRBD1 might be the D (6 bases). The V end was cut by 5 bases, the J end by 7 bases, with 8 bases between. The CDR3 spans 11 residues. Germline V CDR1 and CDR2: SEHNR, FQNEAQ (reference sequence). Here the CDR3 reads CASSLQGGYTF. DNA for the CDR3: TGTGCCAGCAGCCTACAGGGTGGCTACACCTTC.

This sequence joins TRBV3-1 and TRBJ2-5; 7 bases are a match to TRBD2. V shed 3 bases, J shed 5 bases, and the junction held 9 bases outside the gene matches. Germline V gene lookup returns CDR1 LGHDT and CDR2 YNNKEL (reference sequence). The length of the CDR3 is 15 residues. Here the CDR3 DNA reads TGTGCCAGCAGCCAGAATCAAGGAGCGGGGGAGACCCAGTACTTC. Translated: CASSQNQGAGETQYF.

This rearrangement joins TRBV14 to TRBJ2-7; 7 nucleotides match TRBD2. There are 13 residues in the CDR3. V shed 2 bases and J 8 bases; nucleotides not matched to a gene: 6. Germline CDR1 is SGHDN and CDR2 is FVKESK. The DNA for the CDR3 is TGTGCCAGCAGCCAACTCCCGGGGGGAAAGCAGTACTTC. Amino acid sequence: CASSQLPGGKQYF.

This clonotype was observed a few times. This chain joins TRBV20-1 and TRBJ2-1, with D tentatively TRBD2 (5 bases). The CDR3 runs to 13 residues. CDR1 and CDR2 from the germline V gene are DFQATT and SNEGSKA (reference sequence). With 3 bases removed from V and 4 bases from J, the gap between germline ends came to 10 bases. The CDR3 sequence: CSARFRGYNEQFF. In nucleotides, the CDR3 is TGCAGTGCTAGGTTTCGGGGTTACAATGAGCAGTTCTTC.

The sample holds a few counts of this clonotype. CDR3 in DNA: TGTGCCAGCAGCAAGTACAGGGATAATTCACCCCTCCACTTT. Translating gives CASSKYRDNSPLHF. The rearrangement joins TRBV7-8 to TRBJ1-6, with a weak D call TRBD1 (6 bases). The V and J ends lost 5 bases and 5 bases respectively, with 10 bases between them. The CDR3 has 14 residues. Germline CDR1 and CDR2: SGHVS and FQNEAQ.

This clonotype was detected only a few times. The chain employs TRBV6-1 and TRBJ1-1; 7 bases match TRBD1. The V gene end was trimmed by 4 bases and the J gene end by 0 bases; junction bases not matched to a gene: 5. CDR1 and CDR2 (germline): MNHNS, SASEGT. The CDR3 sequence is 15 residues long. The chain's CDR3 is CASSAQQGMNTEAFF. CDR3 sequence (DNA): TGTGCCAGCAGTGCCCAACAGGGGATGAACACTGAAGCTTTCTTT.

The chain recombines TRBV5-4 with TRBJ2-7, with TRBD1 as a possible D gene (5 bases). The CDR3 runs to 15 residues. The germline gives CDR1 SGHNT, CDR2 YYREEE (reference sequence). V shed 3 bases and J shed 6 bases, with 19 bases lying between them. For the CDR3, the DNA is TGTGCCAGCAGCTCCGGACATGTGAGTTCCGGCGAGCAGTACTTC. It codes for CASSSGHVSSGEQYF.

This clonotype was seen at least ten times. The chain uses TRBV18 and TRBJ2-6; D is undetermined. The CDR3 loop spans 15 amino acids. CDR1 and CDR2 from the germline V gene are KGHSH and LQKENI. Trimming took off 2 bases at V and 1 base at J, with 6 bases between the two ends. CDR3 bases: TGTGCCAGCTCACCAGGGAATTCTGGGGCCAACGTCCTGACTTTC. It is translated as CASSPGNSGANVLTF. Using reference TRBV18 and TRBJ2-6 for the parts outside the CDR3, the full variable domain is NAGVMQNPRHLVRRRGQEARLRCSPMKGHSHVYWYRQLPEEGLKFMVYLQKENIIDESGMPKERFSAEFPKEGPSILRIQQVVRGDSAAYFCASSPGNSGANVLTFGAGSRLTVL.

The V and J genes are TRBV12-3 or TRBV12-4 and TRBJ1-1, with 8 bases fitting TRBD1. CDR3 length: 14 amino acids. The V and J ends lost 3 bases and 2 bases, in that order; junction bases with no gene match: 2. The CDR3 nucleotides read TGTGCCAGCAGTTTTACAGGGGGAAACACTGAAGCTTTCTTT. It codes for CASSFTGGNTEAFF.

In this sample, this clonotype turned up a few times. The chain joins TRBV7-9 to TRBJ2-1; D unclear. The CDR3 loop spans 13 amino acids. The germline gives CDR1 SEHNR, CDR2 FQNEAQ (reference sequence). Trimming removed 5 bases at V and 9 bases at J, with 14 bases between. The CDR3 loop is CASSLVPVIEQFF. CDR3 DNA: TGTGCCAGCAGCCTAGTGCCGGTCATTGAGCAGTTCTTC.

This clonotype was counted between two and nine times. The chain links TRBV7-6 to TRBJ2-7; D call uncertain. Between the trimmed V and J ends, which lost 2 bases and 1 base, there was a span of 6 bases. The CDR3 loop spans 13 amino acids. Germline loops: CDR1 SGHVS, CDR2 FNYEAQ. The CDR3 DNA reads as TGTGCCAGCAGCTTACAGGTTTCCTACGAGCAGTACTTC. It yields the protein CASSLQVSYEQYF. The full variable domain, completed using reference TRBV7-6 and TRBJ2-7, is GAGVSQSPRYKVTKRGQDVALRCDPISGHVSLYWYRQALGQGPEFLTYFNYEAQQDKSGLPNDRFSAERPEGSISTLTIQRTEQRDSAMYRCASSLQVSYEQYFGPGTRLTVT.

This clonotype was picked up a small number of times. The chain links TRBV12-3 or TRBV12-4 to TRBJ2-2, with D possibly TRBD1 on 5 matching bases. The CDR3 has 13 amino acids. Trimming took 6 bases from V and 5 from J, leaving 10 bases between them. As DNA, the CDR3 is TGTGCCAGCAGAGTGGGGCGGACCGGGGAGCTGTTTTTT. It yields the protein CASRVGRTGELFF.

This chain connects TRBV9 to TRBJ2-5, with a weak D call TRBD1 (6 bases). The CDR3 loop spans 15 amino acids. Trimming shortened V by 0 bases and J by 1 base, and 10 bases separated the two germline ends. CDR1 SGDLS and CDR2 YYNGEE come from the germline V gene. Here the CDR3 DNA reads TGTGCCAGCAGCGTAGACGGACAGCTCCAAGAGACCCAGTACTTC. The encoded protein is CASSVDGQLQETQYF.

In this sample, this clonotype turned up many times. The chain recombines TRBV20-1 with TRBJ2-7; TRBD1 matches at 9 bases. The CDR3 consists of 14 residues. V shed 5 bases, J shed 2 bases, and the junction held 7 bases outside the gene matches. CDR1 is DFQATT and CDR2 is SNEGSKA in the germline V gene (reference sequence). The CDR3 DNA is TGCAGTGCTGACCGGGACAGGGCCCCCTACGAGCAGTACTTC. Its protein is CSADRDRAPYEQYF.

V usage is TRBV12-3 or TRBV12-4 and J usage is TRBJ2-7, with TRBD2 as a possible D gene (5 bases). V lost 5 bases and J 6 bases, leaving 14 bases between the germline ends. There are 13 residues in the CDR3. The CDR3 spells CASSPGRGREQYF. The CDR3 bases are TGTGCCAGCAGTCCCGGTCGCGGGCGCGAGCAGTACTTC.

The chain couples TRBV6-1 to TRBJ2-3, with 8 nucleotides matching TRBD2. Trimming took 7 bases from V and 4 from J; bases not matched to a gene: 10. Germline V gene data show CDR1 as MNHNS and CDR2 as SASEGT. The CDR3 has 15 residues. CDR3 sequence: CASTTGTSVSDTQYF. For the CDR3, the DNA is TGTGCCAGCACCACCGGGACTAGTGTCTCAGATACGCAGTATTTT.

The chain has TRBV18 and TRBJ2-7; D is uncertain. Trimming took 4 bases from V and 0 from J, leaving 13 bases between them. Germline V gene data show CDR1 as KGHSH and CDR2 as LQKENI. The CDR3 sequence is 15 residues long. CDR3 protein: CASSQGVPSSYEQYF. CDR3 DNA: TGTGCCAGCTCACAGGGCGTTCCTAGCTCCTACGAGCAGTACTTC.

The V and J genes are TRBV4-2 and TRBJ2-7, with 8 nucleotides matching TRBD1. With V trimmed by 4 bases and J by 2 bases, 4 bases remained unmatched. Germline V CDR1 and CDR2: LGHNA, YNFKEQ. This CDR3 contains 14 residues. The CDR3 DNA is TGTGCCAGCAGCCGTTGGGACAGGACCTACGAGCAGTACTTC. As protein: CASSRWDRTYEQYF.

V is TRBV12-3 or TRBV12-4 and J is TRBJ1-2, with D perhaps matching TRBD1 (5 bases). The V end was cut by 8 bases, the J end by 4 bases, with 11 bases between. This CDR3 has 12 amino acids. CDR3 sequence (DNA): TGTGCCAGCTTTACGGGGGGCTATGGCTACACCTTC. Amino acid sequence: CASFTGGYGYTF.

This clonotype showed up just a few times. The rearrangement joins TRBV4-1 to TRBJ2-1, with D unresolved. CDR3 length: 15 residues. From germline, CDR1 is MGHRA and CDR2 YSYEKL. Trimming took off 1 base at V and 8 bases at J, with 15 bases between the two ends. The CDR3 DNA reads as TGCGCCAGCAGCCAAGGACTCCCTAAGGTCCATGAGCAGTTCTTC. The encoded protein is CASSQGLPKVHEQFF.

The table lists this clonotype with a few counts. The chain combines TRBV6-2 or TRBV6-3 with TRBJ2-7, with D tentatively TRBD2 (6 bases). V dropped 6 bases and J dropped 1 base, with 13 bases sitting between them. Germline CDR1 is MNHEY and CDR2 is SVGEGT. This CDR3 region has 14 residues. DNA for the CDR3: TGTGCCAGCAGCCACCCTGGGACTTCCTACGAGCAGTACTTC. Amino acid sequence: CASSHPGTSYEQYF.

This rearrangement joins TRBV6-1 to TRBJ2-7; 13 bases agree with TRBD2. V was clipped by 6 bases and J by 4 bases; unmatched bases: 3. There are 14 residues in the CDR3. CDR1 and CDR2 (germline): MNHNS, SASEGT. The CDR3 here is CASRGTSGTYEQYF. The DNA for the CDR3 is TGTGCCAGCAGGGGGACTAGCGGGACGTACGAGCAGTACTTC.

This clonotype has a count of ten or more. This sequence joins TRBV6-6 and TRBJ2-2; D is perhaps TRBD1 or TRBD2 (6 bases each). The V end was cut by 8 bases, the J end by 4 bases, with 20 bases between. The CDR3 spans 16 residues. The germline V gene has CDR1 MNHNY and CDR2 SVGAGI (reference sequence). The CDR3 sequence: CASLLWGARGTGELFF. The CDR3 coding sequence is TGTGCCAGCCTACTATGGGGGGCGCGAGGCACCGGGGAGCTGTTTTTT.

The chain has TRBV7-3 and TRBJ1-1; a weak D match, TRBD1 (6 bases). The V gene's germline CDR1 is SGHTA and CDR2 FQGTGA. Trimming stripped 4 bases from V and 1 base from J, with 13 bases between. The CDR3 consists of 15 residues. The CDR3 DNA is TGTGCCAGCAGCTCACAGTCACAGGGGAACACTGAAGCTTTCTTT. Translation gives CASSSQSQGNTEAFF.

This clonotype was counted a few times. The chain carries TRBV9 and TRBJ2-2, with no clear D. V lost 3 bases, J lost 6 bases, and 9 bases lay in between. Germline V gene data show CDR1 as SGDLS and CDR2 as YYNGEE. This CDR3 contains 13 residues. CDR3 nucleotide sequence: TGTGCCAGCAGCGGACCCGTGTCCGGGGAGCTGTTTTTT. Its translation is CASSGPVSGELFF.

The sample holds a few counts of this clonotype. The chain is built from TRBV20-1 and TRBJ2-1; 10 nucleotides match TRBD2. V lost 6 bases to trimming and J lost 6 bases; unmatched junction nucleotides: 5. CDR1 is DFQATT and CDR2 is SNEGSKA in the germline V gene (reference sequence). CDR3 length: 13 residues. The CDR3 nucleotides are TGCAGTGCAACGGGACTAGCGATCAATGAGCAGTTCTTC. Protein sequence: CSATGLAINEQFF.

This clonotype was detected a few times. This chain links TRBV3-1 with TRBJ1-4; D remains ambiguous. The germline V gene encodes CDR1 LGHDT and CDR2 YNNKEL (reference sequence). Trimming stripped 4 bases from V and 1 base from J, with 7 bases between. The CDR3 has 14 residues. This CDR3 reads CASSPTVTNEKLFF. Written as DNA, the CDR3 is TGTGCCAGCAGCCCGACCGTAACTAATGAAAAACTGTTTTTT. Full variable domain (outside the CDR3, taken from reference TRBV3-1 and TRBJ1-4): DTAVSQTPKYLVTQMGNDKSIKCEQNLGHDTMYWYKQDSKKFLKIMFSYNNKELIINETVPNRFSPKSPDKAHLNLHINSLELGDSAVYFCASSPTVTNEKLFFGSGTQLSVL.

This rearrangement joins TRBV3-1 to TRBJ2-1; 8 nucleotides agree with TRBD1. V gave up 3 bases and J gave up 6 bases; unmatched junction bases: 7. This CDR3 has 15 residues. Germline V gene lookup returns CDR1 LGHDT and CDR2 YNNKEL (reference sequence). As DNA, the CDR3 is TGTGCCAGCAGCCAGGCCGGACAGGGAAGCAATGAGCAGTTCTTC. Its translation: CASSQAGQGSNEQFF.

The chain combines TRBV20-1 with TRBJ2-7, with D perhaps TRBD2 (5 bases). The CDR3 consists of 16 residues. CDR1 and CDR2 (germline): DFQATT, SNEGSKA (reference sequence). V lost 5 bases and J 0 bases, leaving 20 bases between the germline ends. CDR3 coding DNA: TGCAGTGCTCGCCCTATAGAGCGGAGCCGCTCCTACGAGCAGTACTTC. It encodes CSARPIERSRSYEQYF.